These 29 T cell receptor beta chains share one sample of origin, sequenced in a study of blood T cell repertoires in COVID-19. Data came from immunoSEQ multiplex PCR; TCRdb stores just in-frame clones and leaves some out. In the table there are hundreds of thousands of clones, roughly nine tenths of which are singletons. The sample was PBMCs or T cells enriched from blood (not recorded which). The receptors here all came from a woman aged 40 to 50 who had recovered from COVID-19.

CDR3 sequence reads: CASSDPGYTF. The CDR3 region has the DNA TGTGCCAGCAGTGATCCGGGCTACACCTTC. V is TRBV2 and J is TRBJ1-2; D gene uncertain. This CDR3 has 10 amino acids. The germline CDR1 and CDR2 sequences are SNHLY and FYNNEI. The V end lost 3 bases, the J end lost 8 bases, and 4 bases lay between the germline ends.

CDR3: CASTEQGRNTGELFF. The CDR3 DNA sequence: TGTGCCAGCACCGAACAGGGGAGGAACACCGGGGAGCTGTTTTTT. The gene calls are TRBV7-9 and TRBJ2-2; 7 nucleotides match TRBD1. Losses at the gene ends were 7 bases for V and 1 base for J; bases not matched to a gene: 6. CDR3 length equals 15 residues. Germline-derived CDR1 and CDR2 are SEHNR and FQNEAQ (reference sequence). Combining the CDR3 with reference TRBV7-9 and TRBJ2-2 gives the whole variable domain DTGVSQNPRHKITKRGQNVTFRCDPISEHNRLYWYRQTLGQGPEFLTYFQNEAQLEKSRLLSDRFSAERPKGSFSTLEIQRTEQGDSAMYLCASTEQGRNTGELFFGEGSRLTVL.

This rearrangement joins TRBV11-2 to TRBJ2-3; 15 positions agree with TRBD2. With V trimmed by 3 bases and J by 3 bases, 1 base remained unmatched. This CDR3 is 16 amino acids long. Germline CDR1 reads SGHAT; CDR2 reads FQNNGV. In DNA, the CDR3 is TGTGCCAGCAGCTTCGGACTAGCGGGAGGGACAGATACGCAGTATTTT. Encoded protein: CASSFGLAGGTDTQYF.

The rearrangement joins TRBV7-2 to TRBJ1-6; TRBD1 might be the D (6 bases). The CDR3 has 14 residues. Trimming left V 4 bases short and J 9 bases short, with 13 bases between. In germline, CDR1 is SGHTA, CDR2 FQGNSA. This CDR3 is CASSSNQGISPLHF. DNA for the CDR3: TGTGCCAGCAGCTCAAATCAGGGGATTTCACCCCTCCACTTT. Together with reference TRBV7-2 and TRBJ1-6, the CDR3 gives the full variable domain: GAGVSQSPSNKVTEKGKDVELRCDPISGHTALYWYRQSLGQGLEFLIYFQGNSAPDKSGLPSDRFSAERTGGSVSTLTIQRTQQEDSAVYLCASSSNQGISPLHFGNGTRLTVT.

The chain joins TRBV25-1 to TRBJ2-3, with 8 bases identical to TRBD2. After removal of 2 bases from V and 3 bases from J, the junction contained 4 bases not matched to a gene. Germline CDR1 is MGHDK and CDR2 is SYGVNS. The CDR3 is 15 residues long. Written as DNA, the CDR3 is TGTGCCAGCAGTGAAGGGGTAGCGGGAACAGATACGCAGTATTTT. Encoded protein: CASSEGVAGTDTQYF.

This chain uses TRBV6-5 with TRBJ2-1; the match to TRBD2 covers 13 bases. Per the germline V gene, CDR1 is MNHEY and CDR2 is SVGAGI. CDR3 length equals 15 residues. Trimming took 4 bases from V and 8 from J; bases not matched to a gene: 5. The CDR3 DNA reads TGTGCCAGCAGTTTCGGGACTAGCGGGATCGATGAGCAGTTCTTC. This encodes CASSFGTSGIDEQFF.

J is TRBJ2-7 and V is TRBV30, with TRBD2 matching 8 bases. The CDR3 covers 14 residues. The germline V gene encodes CDR1 GTSNPN and CDR2 SVGIG (reference sequence). The J segment lost 5 bases and the V segment lost 3 bases, leaving 9 bases of the junction unmatched. This CDR3 is CAWSPLSGSHEQYF. CDR3 DNA: TGTGCCTGGAGCCCCCTAAGCGGGAGTCACGAGCAGTACTTC.

V usage is TRBV7-9 and J usage is TRBJ1-2, with D possibly TRBD1 on 5 matching bases. V was pared by 5 bases and J by 3 bases, with 16 bases between. This CDR3 is 15 amino acids long. Germline V CDR1 and CDR2: SEHNR, FQNEAQ (reference sequence). The CDR3 DNA reads TGTGCCAGCAGCCCATGGACCGGAGGGGACTATGGCTACACCTTC. Translated: CASSPWTGGDYGYTF.

This rearrangement joins TRBV5-1 to TRBJ2-2; 9 nucleotides line up with TRBD1. This CDR3 comprises 15 residues. The V gene end was trimmed by 0 bases and the J gene end by 6 bases; junction bases not matched to a gene: 3. Germline V CDR1 and CDR2: SGHRS, YFSETQ. The CDR3 DNA sequence: TGCGCCAGCAGCTTGGAGGGACAGGGTGCCGGGGAGCTGTTTTTT. It yields the protein CASSLEGQGAGELFF.

The V and J genes are TRBV28 and TRBJ2-2, with 8 bases matching TRBD2. The CDR3 is 23 residues long. Germline CDR1 reads MDHEN; CDR2 reads SYDVKM. The V segment lost 3 bases and the J segment 4 bases; nucleotides outside the gene matches: 28. The CDR3 loop reads CASSFQEAGVWLKDPGSTGELFF. In DNA form, the CDR3 reads TGTGCCAGCAGTTTTCAGGAAGCGGGAGTATGGCTAAAGGACCCGGGGAGCACCGGGGAGCTGTTTTTT.

The chain uses TRBV28 and TRBJ1-3, with 11 positions matching TRBD1. Germline-derived CDR1 and CDR2 are MDHEN and SYDVKM. The CDR3 consists of 17 residues. J lost 0 bases, V lost 5 bases, and 6 bases had no gene match. CDR3 sequence: CASSLRDRGASGNTIYF. CDR3 sequence (DNA): TGTGCCAGCAGTCTAAGGGACAGGGGGGCCTCTGGAAACACCATATATTTT.

This clone appeared many times. The V gene is TRBV6-1, the J gene TRBJ2-7, with D perhaps TRBD1 (6 bases). This CDR3 region has 16 residues. Trimming stripped 4 bases from V and 2 bases from J, with 18 bases between. Germline assignment: CDR1 MNHNS and CDR2 SASEGT. CDR3: CASSGQDPSQAYEQYF. The DNA for the CDR3 is TGTGCCAGCAGTGGACAGGACCCGTCCCAAGCCTACGAGCAGTACTTC.

The chain joins TRBV4-3 to TRBJ2-7, with D possibly matching TRBD2 (6 bases). The germline V gene has CDR1 LGHNA and CDR2 YSLEER. The CDR3 is 15 residues long. The V end was cut by 5 bases, the J end by 2 bases, with 16 bases between. In nucleotides, the CDR3 is TGCGCCAGCAGCGCAGCCCTTGCGGGGACCTACGAGCAGTACTTC. This translates into CASSAALAGTYEQYF.

The V call is TRBV5-4, the J call TRBJ2-5, with a possible D match to TRBD2 (6 bases). This CDR3 contains 14 residues. V shed 2 bases and J shed 5 bases, with 13 bases lying between them. In germline, CDR1 is SGHNT, CDR2 YYREEE (reference sequence). The CDR3 region has the DNA TGTGCCAGCAGCTTAGGAGGGCTCGGGGAGACCCAGTACTTC. Translated, it gives CASSLGGLGETQYF. Looking up the rest from reference TRBV5-4 and TRBJ2-5 gives the full variable domain: ETGVTQSPTHLIKTRGQQVTLRCSSQSGHNTVSWYQQALGQGPQFIFQYYREEENGRGNFPPRFSGLQFPNYSSELNVNALELDDSALYLCASSLGGLGETQYFGPGTRLLVL.

The chain uses TRBV5-1 and TRBJ1-6; 7 positions match TRBD1. V was pared by 1 base and J by 4 bases, with 2 bases of the junction left unmatched. Germline values: CDR1 SGHRS, CDR2 YFSETQ. This CDR3 has 15 residues. CDR3 sequence: CASSLWDSYNSPLHF. The CDR3 DNA reads as TGCGCCAGCAGCTTGTGGGACAGTTATAATTCACCCCTCCACTTT.

The V gene is TRBV28, the J gene TRBJ2-3, with 8 positions matching TRBD2. This CDR3 region has 14 residues. The V gene end was trimmed by 6 bases and the J gene end by 3 bases; junction bases not matched to a gene: 5. CDR1 is MDHEN and CDR2 is SYDVKM in the germline V gene. CDR3 in amino acids: CASRERESTDTQYF. In nucleotides, the CDR3 is TGTGCCAGCAGGGAGCGGGAGTCGACAGATACGCAGTATTTT.

V is TRBV4-1 and J is TRBJ2-5; 12 bases align to TRBD1. Germline assignment: CDR1 MGHRA and CDR2 YSYEKL. The CDR3 has 20 residues. V lost 1 base to trimming and J lost 1 base; unmatched junction nucleotides: 13. The chain's CDR3 is CASSQAKRGGTGGLQETQYF. CDR3 DNA sequence: TGCGCCAGCAGCCAAGCGAAAAGGGGCGGGACAGGGGGCCTCCAAGAGACCCAGTACTTC.

The V and J genes are TRBV7-3 and TRBJ2-5, with a tentative D call TRBD1 (5 bases). The germline V gene has CDR1 SGHTA and CDR2 FQGTGA. V was pared by 3 bases and J by 4 bases, with 12 bases between. This CDR3 has 14 amino acids. CDR3 protein: CASSLGSTGETQYF. In nucleotides, the CDR3 is TGTGCCAGCAGCTTGGGCTCCACAGGAGAGACCCAGTACTTC.

The V and J genes are TRBV19 and TRBJ2-3, with TRBD2 identical over 9 bases. V was clipped by 6 bases and J by 1 base; unmatched bases: 14. The CDR3 runs 18 residues. Germline V gives CDR1 LNHDA, CDR2 SQIVND (reference sequence). The CDR3 DNA follows: TGTGCCAGTAGCCACAGGGAGTTTAAGCGGGAGGGCACAGATACGCAGTATTTT. It encodes CASSHREFKREGTDTQYF.

This clone appeared once. The rearrangement uses TRBV24-1 and TRBJ2-1; 11 bases line up with TRBD1. The germline CDR1 and CDR2 sequences are KGHDR and SFDVKD. This CDR3 contains 21 residues. Germline trimming cut 4 bases from V and 4 bases from J; bases unmatched to any gene: 20. CDR3 DNA: TGTGCCACCAGTGAAGATGGACAGGGGGCCGCTACCCTCTCACCTTACAATGAGCAGTTCTTC. Protein sequence: CATSEDGQGAATLSPYNEQFF.

This rearrangement joins TRBV28 to TRBJ1-3, with a possible D match to TRBD1 (6 bases). The germline V gene encodes CDR1 MDHEN and CDR2 SYDVKM. V was cut by 5 bases and J by 2 bases, with 13 bases left in between. This CDR3 contains 15 residues. In nucleotides, the CDR3 is TGTGCCAGCAGTCTACCGACAGGAGCTGGAAACACCATATATTTT. Translating gives CASSLPTGAGNTIYF.

The CDR3 region is CASSLFGDGGEYYGYTF. CDR3 bases: TGTGCCAGCAGCTTATTCGGGGACGGGGGGGAATACTATGGCTACACCTTC. The chain is built from TRBV11-2 and TRBJ1-2, with D tentatively TRBD1 (5 bases). V dropped 2 bases and J dropped 3 bases, with 19 bases sitting between them. Germline V lookup: CDR1 SGHAT, CDR2 FQNNGV. The length of the CDR3 is 17 residues.

About this clone: Additional DNA sequences in this sample encode the identical CDR3. This rearrangement joins TRBV18 to TRBJ2-5; tentatively, D is TRBD2 (6 bases). The CDR3 sequence is 12 residues long. Germline CDR1 KGHSH, CDR2 LQKENI. V was shortened by 2 bases and J by 5 bases, with 6 bases between the two germline ends. CDR3 protein: CASSPGRETQYF. DNA of the CDR3: TGTGCCAGCTCACCAGGGAGGGAGACCCAGTACTTC.

The chain couples TRBV3-1 (or the pseudogene TRBV3-2) to TRBJ2-7; D might be TRBD2 (6 bases). Trimming pared 1 base from V and 5 bases from J, leaving 12 bases between. In germline, CDR1 is LGHDT, CDR2 YNNKEL (reference sequence). The CDR3 runs to 14 residues. The DNA for the CDR3 is TGTGCCAGCAGCCAAGTTGGCGGGAACCACGAGCAGTACTTC. Amino acids: CASSQVGGNHEQYF.

The rearrangement joins TRBV29-1 to TRBJ2-7; 7 positions match TRBD1. V gave up 5 bases and J gave up 7 bases; unmatched junction bases: 5. CDR1 SQVTM and CDR2 ANQGSEA come from the germline V gene. This CDR3 has 11 residues. The CDR3 nucleotides are TGCAGCGTTCGACAGGGCAGGGAGCAGTACTTC. Translated, it gives CSVRQGREQYF.

V and J are TRBV11-2 and TRBJ2-1; tentative D call: TRBD2 (6 bases). The germline V gene has CDR1 SGHAT and CDR2 FQNNGV. This CDR3 spans 14 amino acids. V lost 5 bases to trimming and J lost 2 bases, with 10 bases between them. CDR3 sequence: CASSPTRPYNEQFF. DNA of the CDR3: TGTGCCAGCAGCCCGACTAGGCCCTACAATGAGCAGTTCTTC.

As regards this clone: The junction and the germline gene differ at one end; a read error may be behind it. V gene TRBV3-1 (or the pseudogene TRBV3-2) combines with J gene TRBJ1-6, with 7 bases fitting TRBD1. The CDR3 has 14 residues. Germline CDR1 is LGHDT and CDR2 is YNNKEL (reference sequence). The CDR3 DNA follows: TGTGCCAGCAGCGAAGAGACAGGGAGATCACCCCTCCACTTT. Translated: CASSEETGRSPLHF.

Here the CDR3 reads CASSSDRGDGYTF. CDR3 in DNA: TGTGCCAGCAGCTCAGACAGGGGCGATGGCTACACCTTC. The chain links TRBV28 to TRBJ1-2; 8 nucleotides align to TRBD1. This CDR3 comprises 13 residues. CDR1 and CDR2 (germline): MDHEN, SYDVKM. V lost 6 bases and J lost 6; bases outside the gene matches: 6.

The CDR3 sequence is CASSLWTSGRDTDTQYF. The CDR3 DNA follows: TGTGCCAGCAGTTTATGGACTAGCGGGAGGGACACAGATACGCAGTATTTT. V gene TRBV27 combines with J gene TRBJ2-3; 15 bases are shared with TRBD2. Germline CDR1 MNHEY, CDR2 SMNVEV (reference sequence). The V gene end was trimmed by 1 base and the J gene end by 2 bases; junction bases not matched to a gene: 1. The CDR3 is made up of 17 amino acids.